This passage covers 26 T cell receptor beta chains from one sample sequenced in a study of T-cell reconstitution after alpha-beta-depleted transplantation in children. This sample's TCRbeta library carried unique molecular identifier barcodes. One entry per CDR3 protein, called by TCRdb with MiXCR from the PCR reads. The sample contains a few hundred thousand distinct CDR3 sequences, under 13% of which appear only once. Here the sequenced sample was PBMCs from the stem cell graft donor, taken from the stem cell graft. Every receptor here comes from a human donor who donated a stem cell graft to a child with acute lymphoblastic leukemia.

The V call is TRBV7-3, the J call TRBJ2-7, with D perhaps TRBD2 (6 bases). Trimming took off 0 bases at V and 2 bases at J, with 11 bases between the two ends. The CDR3 runs 15 residues. In germline, CDR1 is SGHTA, CDR2 FQGTGA. The CDR3, as DNA: TGTGCCAGCAGCTTAACTGGCGGGGCTACCTACGAGCAGTACTTC. Amino acids: CASSLTGGATYEQYF.

The CDR3 sequence: CSARERPRGRAETQYF. The CDR3 coding sequence is TGCAGTGCTAGAGAACGTCCCCGCGGCAGAGCAGAGACCCAGTACTTC. This rearrangement joins TRBV20-1 to TRBJ2-5; D is uncertain. The CDR3 sequence is 16 residues long. Germline V lookup: CDR1 DFQATT, CDR2 SNEGSKA (reference sequence). Deletions cut 0 bases from V and 4 bases from J, with 18 bases between.

The rearrangement joins TRBV5-1 to TRBJ2-7; D is unclear. Germline V lookup: CDR1 SGHRS, CDR2 YFSETQ. CDR3 length: 15 amino acids. V shed 5 bases and J shed 0 bases, with 15 bases lying between them. The CDR3, as DNA: TGCGCCAGCAGTCAGGAACTCCATAGCTCCTACGAGCAGTACTTC. Its translation: CASSQELHSSYEQYF.

This clonotype has at least ten counts. The chain couples TRBV5-1 to TRBJ2-3; the D is unclear. The V gene's germline CDR1 is SGHRS and CDR2 YFSETQ. CDR3 length: 14 residues. The ends were cut back, 4 bases at V and 8 bases at J, with 17 bases in the middle. CDR3 residues: CASSDGSQLGTQYF. CDR3 bases: TGCGCCAGCAGCGACGGGTCGCAACTCGGTACGCAGTATTTT.

The rearrangement joins TRBV6-1 to TRBJ1-1; 12 bases are a match to TRBD1. Germline trimming cut 4 bases from V and 5 bases from J; bases unmatched to any gene: 8. Germline CDR1 and CDR2: MNHNS and SASEGT. The CDR3 has 16 amino acids. The CDR3 loop is CASSGRDRGPTTEAFF. The CDR3 nucleotides are TGTGCCAGCAGTGGCCGGGACAGGGGGCCGACGACTGAAGCTTTCTTT.

This clonotype appeared many times. The chain has TRBV5-1 and TRBJ2-2; D call uncertain. The germline V and J ends were trimmed by 4 bases and 8 bases, with 12 bases remaining between them. This CDR3 is built from 13 residues. Germline-derived CDR1 and CDR2 are SGHRS and YFSETQ. The CDR3 coding sequence is TGCGCCAGCAGCGTTTACAGACCTGGGGAGCTGTTTTTT. Translating gives CASSVYRPGELFF.

This clonotype was observed a few times. The chain is built from TRBV9 and TRBJ2-3, with 10 bases identical to TRBD2. J was trimmed by 0 bases and V by 0 bases; bases with no gene match: 16. The V gene's germline CDR1 is SGDLS and CDR2 YYNGEE. The CDR3 is made up of 21 amino acids. This CDR3 reads CASSVASGASGSRISTDTQYF. DNA of the CDR3: TGTGCCAGCAGCGTAGCGTCGGGGGCTAGCGGGAGTCGTATCAGCACAGATACGCAGTATTTT. Using reference TRBV9 and TRBJ2-3 for the parts outside the CDR3, the full variable domain is DSGVTQTPKHLITATGQRVTLRCSPRSGDLSVYWYQQSLDQGLQFLIQYYNGEERAKGNILERFSAQQFPDLHSELNLSSLELGDSALYFCASSVASGASGSRISTDTQYFGPGTRLTVL.

This clonotype showed up just a few times. The V call is TRBV7-9, the J call TRBJ2-1; 9 positions match TRBD2. The CDR3 spans 15 residues. V lost 8 bases to trimming and J lost 8 bases; unmatched junction nucleotides: 13. Germline loops: CDR1 SEHNR, CDR2 FQNEAQ (reference sequence). This CDR3 reads CASSWLAGARDEQFF. The CDR3 DNA is TGTGCCAGCTCTTGGTTAGCGGGAGCACGGGATGAGCAGTTCTTC.

J is TRBJ2-3 and V is TRBV27, with D possibly matching TRBD2 (5 bases). V was clipped by 6 bases and J by 2 bases, with 9 bases between them. CDR1 and CDR2 (germline): MNHEY, SMNVEV (reference sequence). The CDR3 loop spans 13 amino acids. CDR3: CASRLGPTDTQYF. The CDR3 DNA follows: TGTGCCAGCAGACTAGGGCCCACAGATACGCAGTATTTT.

The table lists this clonotype with many counts. This chain joins TRBV7-3 and TRBJ2-1; unclear D gene. The germline V and J ends were trimmed by 0 bases and 9 bases, with 3 bases remaining between them. The CDR3 runs to 11 residues. Germline CDR1 and CDR2: SGHTA and FQGTGA. The CDR3 sequence: CASSLTGEQFF. The CDR3, as DNA: TGTGCCAGCAGCTTAACTGGTGAGCAGTTCTTC. Combining the CDR3 with reference TRBV7-3 and TRBJ2-1 gives the whole variable domain GAGVSQTPSNKVTEKGKYVELRCDPISGHTALYWYRQSLGQGPEFLIYFQGTGAADDSGLPNDRFFAVRPEGSVSTLKIQRTERGDSAVYLCASSLTGEQFFGPGTRLTVL.

This sequence joins TRBV27 and TRBJ2-1; 8 bases agree with TRBD2. V shed 4 bases, J shed 4 bases, and the junction held 6 bases outside the gene matches. The germline gives CDR1 MNHEY, CDR2 SMNVEV (reference sequence). The CDR3 covers 15 residues. The CDR3 DNA reads as TGTGCCAGCAGTTACGCGACTAGCGATTACAATGAGCAGTTCTTC. This encodes CASSYATSDYNEQFF.

The gene calls are TRBV5-1 and TRBJ1-6; no reliable D call. Germline V gene data show CDR1 as SGHRS and CDR2 as YFSETQ. V was clipped by 0 bases and J by 7 bases, with 2 bases between them. This CDR3 contains 12 residues. The CDR3 nucleotides read TGCGCCAGCAGCTTGGAGAATTCACCCCTCCACTTT. Its translation: CASSLENSPLHF.

The rearrangement links TRBV29-1 to TRBJ2-7; 8 positions agree with TRBD2. The ends lost 5 bases at V and 4 bases at J; junction bases unmatched: 10. This CDR3 comprises 14 residues. Per the germline V gene, CDR1 is SQVTM and CDR2 is ANQGSEA. CDR3 DNA sequence: TGCAGCGTTCGGGCTTTTAGCGGGACGTACGAGCAGTACTTC. Translated, it gives CSVRAFSGTYEQYF.

This clonotype was observed many times. The rearrangement links TRBV14 to TRBJ2-5; tentatively, D is TRBD2 (5 bases). Germline values: CDR1 SGHDN, CDR2 FVKESK. The CDR3 runs 13 residues. Deletions cut 11 bases from V and 3 bases from J, with 16 bases between. This CDR3 reads CAGDPGTKETQYF. CDR3 nucleotides: TGTGCCGGAGATCCGGGAACAAAAGAGACCCAGTACTTC.

This clonotype was detected a few times. CDR3 region: CASSPRRALGTDTQYF. CDR3 in DNA: TGTGCCAGCTCACCACGCCGGGCGCTAGGCACAGATACGCAGTATTTT. V and J are TRBV18 and TRBJ2-3; D gene unclear. The germline V gene has CDR1 KGHSH and CDR2 LQKENI. The CDR3 runs 16 residues. V lost 1 base, J lost 1 base, and 12 bases lay in between.

V gene TRBV19 combines with J gene TRBJ2-7; the D is unclear. CDR1 LNHDA and CDR2 SQIVND come from the germline V gene (reference sequence). Trimming removed 3 bases at V and 6 bases at J, with 12 bases between. This CDR3 has 13 residues. The CDR3 DNA reads as TGTGCCAGTAGTATGGGCGGCCGTTTCGAGCAGTACTTC. Translation gives CASSMGGRFEQYF.

At least ten counts were recorded for this clonotype. The gene calls are TRBV5-1 and TRBJ2-7; D possibly corresponds to TRBD2 (6 bases). The V gene's germline CDR1 is SGHRS and CDR2 YFSETQ. The length of the CDR3 is 15 residues. Between the trimmed V and J ends, which lost 1 base and 2 bases, there was a span of 13 bases. The CDR3, as DNA: TGCGCCAGCAGCTTGTCTGGAGGGTCGACCTACGAGCAGTACTTC. Translating it yields CASSLSGGSTYEQYF.

In this sample, this clonotype turned up a few times. The chain is built from TRBV7-2 and TRBJ2-1; D is possibly TRBD2 (6 bases). Trimming removed 3 bases at V and 2 bases at J, with 17 bases between. Germline loops: CDR1 SGHTA, CDR2 FQGNSA. This CDR3 comprises 17 residues. The CDR3 DNA is TGTGCCAGCAGCTTGGGACCTCGGGGCGGGACCTACAATGAGCAGTTCTTC. Translation gives CASSLGPRGGTYNEQFF.

This clonotype showed up just a few times. This chain connects TRBV5-1 to TRBJ2-2; D remains ambiguous. Trimming removed 0 bases from V and 2 bases from J, with 14 bases in between. Germline V gene data show CDR1 as SGHRS and CDR2 as YFSETQ. This CDR3 comprises 17 residues. As DNA, the CDR3 is TGCGCCAGCAGCTTGGCGGTTATAGAAACAAACACCGGGGAGCTGTTTTTT. The encoded protein is CASSLAVIETNTGELFF. Complete variable domain (other parts from reference TRBV5-1 and TRBJ2-2): KAGVTQTPRYLIKTRGQQVTLSCSPISGHRSVSWYQQTPGQGLQFLFEYFSETQRNKGNFPGRFSGRQFSNSRSEMNVSTLELGDSALYLCASSLAVIETNTGELFFGEGSRLTVL.

The chain employs TRBV7-9 and TRBJ1-2; D unresolved. This CDR3 is 14 amino acids long. Germline CDR1 reads SEHNR; CDR2 reads FQNEAQ (reference sequence). V lost 1 base and J 3 bases, leaving 9 bases between the germline ends. CDR3 residues: CASSLDREYYGYTF. CDR3 bases: TGTGCCAGCAGCTTAGATCGCGAGTACTATGGCTACACCTTC.

The sample holds many counts of this clonotype. CDR3 sequence: CSATPLARETQYF. In nucleotides, the CDR3 is TGCAGTGCCACCCCCCTAGCGCGAGAGACCCAGTACTTC. The gene calls are TRBV20-1 and TRBJ2-5, with D perhaps matching TRBD2 (6 bases). Trimming stripped 6 bases from V and 4 bases from J, with 15 bases between. Per germline, CDR1 DFQATT and CDR2 SNEGSKA (reference sequence). This CDR3 has 13 amino acids.

The rearrangement links TRBV6-2 or TRBV6-3 to TRBJ2-1; D remains ambiguous. The germline V and J ends were trimmed by 0 bases and 2 bases, with 14 bases remaining between them. CDR3 size: 17 residues. Germline V gives CDR1 MNHEY, CDR2 SVGEGT. The CDR3, as DNA: TGTGCCAGCAGTTACTCCACAGTGCTGGGCGCCTACAATGAGCAGTTCTTC. It yields the protein CASSYSTVLGAYNEQFF.

This clonotype was observed many times. The chain has TRBV20-1 and TRBJ2-1; D is undetermined. Germline CDR1 DFQATT, CDR2 SNEGSKA (reference sequence). CDR3 size: 13 residues. The germline V and J ends were trimmed by 6 bases and 9 bases, with 18 bases remaining between them. The CDR3 loop reads CSAQRSSRLEQFF. The DNA of the CDR3 is TGCAGTGCCCAGAGGAGTAGCCGGCTTGAGCAGTTCTTC.

This clonotype was seen more than once but under ten times. This chain uses TRBV4-1 with TRBJ2-1; D assignment may be TRBD1 or TRBD2 (5 bases each). Trimming removed 0 bases from V and 4 bases from J, with 13 bases in between. CDR1 is MGHRA and CDR2 is YSYEKL in the germline V gene. The CDR3 loop spans 16 amino acids. CDR3 in DNA: TGCGCCAGCAGCCAAGACGGGGCAATGACTTACAATGAGCAGTTCTTC. Translation: CASSQDGAMTYNEQFF.

This clonotype was counted a few times. The chain uses TRBV6-5 and TRBJ2-1; D is unresolved. Germline V gives CDR1 MNHEY, CDR2 SVGAGI. This CDR3 has 13 amino acids. Trimming pared 0 bases from V and 5 bases from J, leaving 5 bases between. CDR3 protein: CASSYSWDNEQFF. The CDR3 DNA reads TGTGCCAGCAGTTACTCGTGGGACAATGAGCAGTTCTTC.

The table lists this clonotype with many counts. V usage is TRBV5-6 and J usage is TRBJ2-1; D unresolved. Trimming pared 6 bases from V and 0 bases from J, leaving 19 bases between. The CDR3 consists of 17 residues. Germline-derived CDR1 and CDR2 are SGHDT and YYEEEE. As DNA, the CDR3 is TGTGCCAGCACCGCCGACGCGAGCCTGAGCTCCTACAATGAGCAGTTCTTC. Translation gives CASTADASLSSYNEQFF.